This T cell receptor beta chain was sequenced during a study of shared clonotypes between healthy human individuals. The protocol was immunoSEQ multiplex PCR, while the TCRdb copy is restricted to in-frame clones and leaves out a portion. The sample lists 1.6 million or so clones, around 97% occurring once. Germline-derived CDR1 and CDR2 are MNHNY and SVGAGI (reference sequence). Trimming took 0 bases from V and 4 from J, leaving 7 bases between them. The CDR3 has 13 residues. V gene TRBV6-6 combines with J gene TRBJ2-7; D is uncertain. This TCR was recovered from a man aged 25 to 40 in good health. Sequencing was performed on naive CD4+ T cells sorted from blood. Subset specified: CD45RA+ positively selected. The CDR3 bases are TGTGCCAGCAGTTACTCGATCGGGTACGAGCAGTACTTC. It codes for CASSYSIGYEQYF.